A selection of T cell receptor beta chains follows, all from one sample in a study of OX40 agonist ivuxolimab in advanced cancers. Repertoires were generated with immunoSEQ multiplex PCR, while TCRdb's copy carries only in-frame clones and drops some. The data hold 70,000 to 95,000 clones, with 88% observed a single time. The material was CD4+ or CD8+ T cells sorted from blood, obtained in a trial of the OX40 agonist ivuxolimab. The source of these receptors is an adult with an advanced solid tumor such as melanoma, head and neck, liver or kidney cancer. The CDR3 runs from the conserved cysteine through the conserved F or W. A D gene is named only where the DNA matches it firmly. Clone size is shown for a subset of rows, as once, few, many or a class of expanded clone.

v_gene,d_gene,abundance,j_gene,CDR3nt,CDR3aa
TRBV11-2,TRBD2,-,TRBJ2-1,TGTGCCAGCAGGAAAAGCGGGAGCTCCTACAATGAGCAGTTCTTC,CASRKSGSSYNEQFF
TRBV19,TRBD1,-,TRBJ1-2,TGTGCCAGTACCTCGCGCGACAGGGATCGGCGTGGCTACACCTTC,CASTSRDRDRRGYTF
TRBV7-2,-,-,TRBJ2-5,TGTGCCAGCAGCTTATCAGGGGAGACCCAGTACTTC,CASSLSGETQYF
TRBV5-1,TRBD2,-,TRBJ2-1,TGCGCCAGCAGCTTGACAACTAGCGGGAGGGGTGGGGATGAGCAGTTCTTC,CASSLTTSGRGGDEQFF
TRBV5-1,-,-,TRBJ1-6,TGCGCCAGCAGCCCCGGGACGTCCGATAATTCACCCCTCCACTTT,CASSPGTSDNSPLHF
TRBV28,TRBD1,-,TRBJ1-5,TGTGCCAGCAGTTTAGGCGGACAGGGGGATCAGCCCCAGCATTTT,CASSLGGQGDQPQHF
TRBV19,TRBD2,-,TRBJ2-2,TGTGCCAGTAGAACTCCGACTAGCGGGAGTTTTGTGGGGGAGCTGTTTTTT,CASRTPTSGSFVGELFF
TRBV7-8,-,-,TRBJ2-3,TGTGCCAGCAGCTTAGCTGGCTGGGGAACAGATACGCAGTATTTT,CASSLAGWGTDTQYF
TRBV28,-,-,TRBJ1-4,TGTGCCAGCAGTTTGGGTGAAAAACTGTTTTTT,CASSLGEKLFF
TRBV6-5,-,-,TRBJ2-3,TGTGCCAGCAGTTACGCAGGGACATTCGTCCCCGATACGCAGTATTTT,CASSYAGTFVPDTQYF
TRBV30,-,-,TRBJ1-3,TGTGCCTGGATGGGAGACGGAAACACCATATATTTT,CAWMGDGNTIYF
TRBV28,TRBD1,-,TRBJ2-7,TGTGCCAGCAGTGTTCCGGGACAGGGATCCTACGAGCAGTACTTC,CASSVPGQGSYEQYF
TRBV12-1,-,-,TRBJ2-3,TGTGCCAGCAGCCCGAATACAGGGGCTCTCGATACGCAGTATTTT,CASSPNTGALDTQYF
TRBV7-9,TRBD2,-,TRBJ2-1,TGTGCCAGCAGCTCGGGGGAGCGGGACTACAATGAGCAGTTCTTC,CASSSGERDYNEQFF
TRBV5-1,-,-,TRBJ2-1,TGCGCCAGCAGCGGCGGGTCCCCCTACAATGAGCAGTTCTTC,CASSGGSPYNEQFF
TRBV29-1,TRBD1,-,TRBJ2-5,TGCAGCGTTGGTACAGGGACAGGGGGGGGAGAGACCCAGTACTTC,CSVGTGTGGGETQYF
TRBV19,-,-,TRBJ2-5,TGTGCCAGTAGAGACACTAATTGGGAGACCCAGTACTTC,CASRDTNWETQYF
TRBV29-1,-,-,TRBJ2-2,TGCAGCGTTGCGGAGTACACCGGGGAGCTGTTTTTT,CSVAEYTGELFF
TRBV27,-,few,TRBJ2-6,TGTGCCAGCCGATCTTACTCTGGGGCCAACGTCCTGACTTTC,CASRSYSGANVLTF
TRBV9,TRBD2,-,TRBJ2-1,TGTGCCAGCAGCGTAGCGGGCGGGAGCCGGAATGAGCAGTTCTTC,CASSVAGGSRNEQFF
TRBV14,-,-,TRBJ1-1,TGTGCCAGCAGCCCTCCGCCGGGGCGCGGAATGGCCACTGAAGCTTTCTTT,CASSPPPGRGMATEAFF
TRBV11-2,TRBD1,-,TRBJ2-2,TGTGCCAGCAGCTCCACAGGGGCGGCGGGTACCGGGGAGCTGTTTTTT,CASSSTGAAGTGELFF
TRBV6-6,TRBD2,-,TRBJ2-1,TGTGCCAGCAGAACGACTAGCGGGAGCGGGGATGAGCAGTTCTTC,CASRTTSGSGDEQFF
TRBV19,TRBD1,-,TRBJ1-5,TGTGCCAGTAGTAGACAGGGGGCATCGGGACAGCCCCAGCATTTT,CASSRQGASGQPQHF
TRBV28,-,-,TRBJ1-2,TGTGCCAGCAGTGCGGACCCGGCCAACTATGGCTACACCTTC,CASSADPANYGYTF
TRBV7-6,TRBD1,-,TRBJ2-1,TGTGCCAGCAGCTTGGGCCAGGGGGCCTACAATGAGCAGTTCTTC,CASSLGQGAYNEQFF